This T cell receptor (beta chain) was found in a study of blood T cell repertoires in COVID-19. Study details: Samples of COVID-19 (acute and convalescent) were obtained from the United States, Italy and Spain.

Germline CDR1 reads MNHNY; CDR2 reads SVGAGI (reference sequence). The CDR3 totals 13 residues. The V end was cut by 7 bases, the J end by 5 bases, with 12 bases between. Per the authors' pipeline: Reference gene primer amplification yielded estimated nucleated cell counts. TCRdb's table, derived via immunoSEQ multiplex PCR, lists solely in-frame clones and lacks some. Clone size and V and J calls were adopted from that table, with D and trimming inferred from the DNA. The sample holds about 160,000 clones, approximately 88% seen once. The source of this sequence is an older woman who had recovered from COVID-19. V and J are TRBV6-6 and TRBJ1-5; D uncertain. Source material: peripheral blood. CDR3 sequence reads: CASKRGNDQPQHF. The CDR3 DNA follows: TGTGCCAGCAAGAGAGGGAACGATCAGCCCCAGCATTTT.